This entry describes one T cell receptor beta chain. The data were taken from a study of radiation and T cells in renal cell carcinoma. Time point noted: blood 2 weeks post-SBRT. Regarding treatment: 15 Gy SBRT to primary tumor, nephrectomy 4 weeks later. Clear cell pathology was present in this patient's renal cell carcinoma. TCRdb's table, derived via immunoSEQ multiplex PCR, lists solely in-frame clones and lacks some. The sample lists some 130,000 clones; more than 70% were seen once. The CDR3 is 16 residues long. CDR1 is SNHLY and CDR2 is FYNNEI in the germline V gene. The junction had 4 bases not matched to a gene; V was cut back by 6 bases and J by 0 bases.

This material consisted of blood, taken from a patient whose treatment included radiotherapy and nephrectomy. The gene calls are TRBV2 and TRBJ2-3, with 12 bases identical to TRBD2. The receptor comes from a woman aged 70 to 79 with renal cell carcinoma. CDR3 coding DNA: TGTGCCAGCAGGAGACTAGCGGGGGCTAGCACAGATACGCAGTATTTT. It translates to CASRRLAGASTDTQYF.